This T cell receptor beta chain was documented in a study of siplizumab effects on memory and regulatory T cells. Overall study findings and caveats: Treg-derived clones made up an average of approximately 64% of mappable alloreactive CD4+ clones with siplizumab and over 25% in controls. Alloreactive clones mapping to unstimulated subsets formed only a minor fraction.

Trimming took off 1 base at V and 4 bases at J, with 7 bases between the two ends. This CDR3 spans 13 amino acids. Germline V CDR1 and CDR2: MGHDK, SYGVNS. This clone was seen more than once but under ten times. Its matching antigen is unknown. Sequencing used immunoSEQ multiplex PCR; TCRdb keeps in-frame clones, though not all of them. The data show roughly 9,200 clones, approximately 70% seen once. The sequenced material came from effector memory CD8+ T cells sorted from blood. Subset defined: unstimulated CD8+ effector memory T cells. This TCR was recovered from a human donor in good health. The genes are TRBV25-1 and TRBJ1-1; no firm D call. CDR3 coding DNA: TGTGCCAGCAGTGAATGGCAGATCACTGAAGCTTTCTTT. Translation gives CASSEWQITEAFF.